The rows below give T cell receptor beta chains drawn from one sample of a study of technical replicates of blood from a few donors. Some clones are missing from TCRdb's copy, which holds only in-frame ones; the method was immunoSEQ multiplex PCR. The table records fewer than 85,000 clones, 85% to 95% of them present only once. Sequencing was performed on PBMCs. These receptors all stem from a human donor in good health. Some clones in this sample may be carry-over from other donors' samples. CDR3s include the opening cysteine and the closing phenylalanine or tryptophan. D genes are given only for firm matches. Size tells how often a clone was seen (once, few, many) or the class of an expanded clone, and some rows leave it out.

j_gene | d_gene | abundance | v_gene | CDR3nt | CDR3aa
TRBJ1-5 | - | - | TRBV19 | TGTGCCAGTAGGGGCAATAATCAGCCCCAGCATTTT | CASRGNNQPQHF
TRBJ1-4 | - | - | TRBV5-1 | TGCGCCAGCAGCTCGGCAGGAGGGTATGAAAAACTGTTTTTT | CASSSAGGYEKLFF
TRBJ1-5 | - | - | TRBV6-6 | TGTGCCAGCACCCCACACGAAACTAGCAATCAGCCCCAGCATTTT | CASTPHETSNQPQHF
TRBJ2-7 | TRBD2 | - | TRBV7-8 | TGTGCCAGCAGCTTAGGCACTAGCGGGAACACCTACGAGCAGTACTTC | CASSLGTSGNTYEQYF
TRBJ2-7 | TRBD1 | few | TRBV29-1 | TGCAGCGTTGAGGGACAGGGGCTTTACGAGCAGTACTTC | CSVEGQGLYEQYF
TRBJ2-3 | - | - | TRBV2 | TGTGCCAGCAGGAGTCGGGCGGGGCGAAGAGATACGCAGTATTTT | CASRSRAGRRDTQYF
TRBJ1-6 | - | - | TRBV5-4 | TGTGCCAGCAGCTCCGGAGGGGGGGACTATAATTCACCCCTCCACTTT | CASSSGGGDYNSPLHF
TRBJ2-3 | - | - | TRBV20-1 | TGCAGTGCTAACCGAGGGACGCAGTATTTT | CSANRGTQYF
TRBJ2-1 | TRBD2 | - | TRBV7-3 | TGTGCCAGCAGCCTCGGACTAGCAGAGTACAATGAGCAGTTCTTC | CASSLGLAEYNEQFF
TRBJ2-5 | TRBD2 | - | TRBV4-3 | TGCGCCAGCAGCCAAGATCTCGGTAGCGGGGGGTACCAAGAGACCCAGTACTTC | CASSQDLGSGGYQETQYF
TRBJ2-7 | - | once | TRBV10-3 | TGTGCCATCAGTGAGTCAGAGGCAGTGAACACCTACGAGCAGTACTTC | CAISESEAVNTYEQYF
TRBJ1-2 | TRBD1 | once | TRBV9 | TGTGCCAGCAGCGACCTGACAGGGAACTATGGCTACACCTTC | CASSDLTGNYGYTF
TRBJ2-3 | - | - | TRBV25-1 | TGTGCCAGCAGTGAGGCGGGGAGCACAGATACGCAGTATTTT | CASSEAGSTDTQYF
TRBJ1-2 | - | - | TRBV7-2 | TGTGCCAGCAGCTTATCCGGGGATGGCTACACCTTC | CASSLSGDGYTF
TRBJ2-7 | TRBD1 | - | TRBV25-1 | TGTGCCAGCATGGACAGGGAGGAGTACGAGCAGTACTTC | CASMDREEYEQYF
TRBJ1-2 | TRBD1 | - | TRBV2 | TGTGCCAGCAGTGAACCCCCGGGACAGGGTACCGTTAGCTATGGCTACACCTTC | CASSEPPGQGTVSYGYTF
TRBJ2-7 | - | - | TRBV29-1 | TGCAGCGTTCTGACGGGAGCCCCCCTCGAGCAGTACTTC | CSVLTGAPLEQYF
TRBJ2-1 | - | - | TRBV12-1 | TGTGCCAGCAGCCGCCCTTCGCGGGGGGTCAATGAGCAGTTCTTC | CASSRPSRGVNEQFF
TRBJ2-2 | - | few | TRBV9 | TGTGCCAGCAGCGTAGTTGGAGTTACAAACACCGGGGAGCTGTTTTTT | CASSVVGVTNTGELFF
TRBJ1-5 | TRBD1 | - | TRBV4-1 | TGCGCCAGCAGCCAAGGACAGGGGACCCCCAATCAGCCCCAGCATTTT | CASSQGQGTPNQPQHF
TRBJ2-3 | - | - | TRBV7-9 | TGTGCCAGCAGCTTAACCCCCTTTAACGGGGGCACAGATACGCAGTATTTT | CASSLTPFNGGTDTQYF
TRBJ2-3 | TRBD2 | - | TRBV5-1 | TGCGCCAGCAGAAGAAGCGGGGGGCCCACAGATACGCAGTATTTT | CASRRSGGPTDTQYF
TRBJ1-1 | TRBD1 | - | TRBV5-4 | TGTGCCAGCAGCTTGGACCAGGGGGCGAACACTGAAGCTTTCTTT | CASSLDQGANTEAFF
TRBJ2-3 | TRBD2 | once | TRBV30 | TGTGCCTGGTTCCCCCGCCGGAGCGGGAGGGCCAATTTAGATACGCAGTATTTT | CAWFPRRSGRANLDTQYF
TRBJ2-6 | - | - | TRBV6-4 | TGTGCCAGCAGTGACTCGAGTTTAGGGGCCAACGTCCTGACTTTC | CASSDSSLGANVLTF
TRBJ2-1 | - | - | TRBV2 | TGTGCCAGCAGCGAAATCCTGAGCTCCTACAATGAGCAGTTCTTC | CASSEILSSYNEQFF
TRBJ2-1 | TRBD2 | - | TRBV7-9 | TGTGCCAGCAGCGACCTCTTGCGGGGGACCTACAATGAGCAGTTCTTC | CASSDLLRGTYNEQFF
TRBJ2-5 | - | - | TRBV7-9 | TGTGCCAGCAGCTTTATCTTAGGTACGGGAGAGACCCAGTACTTC | CASSFILGTGETQYF
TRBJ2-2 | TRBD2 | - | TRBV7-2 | TGTGCCAGCACCACGACCGGCGGGAGGTTCGGGGAGCTGTTTTTT | CASTTTGGRFGELFF
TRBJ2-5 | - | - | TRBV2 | TGTGCCAGCAGTGGGGGCAGCCAAGAGACCCAGTACTTC | CASSGGSQETQYF
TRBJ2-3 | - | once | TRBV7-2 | TGTGCCAGCAGCTTCAGGGGAGATACGCAGTATTTT | CASSFRGDTQYF
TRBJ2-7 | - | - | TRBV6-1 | TGTGCCACCTCGGGGAGCACCTACGAGCAGTACTTC | CATSGSTYEQYF
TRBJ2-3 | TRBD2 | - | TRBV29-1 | TGCAGCACAAAATCTAGCGGGAGAACAGATACGCAGTATTTT | CSTKSSGRTDTQYF
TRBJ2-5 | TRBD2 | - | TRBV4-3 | TGCGCCAGCAGCCAGGGGACTAGCGACCTTGGGGCCCAGTACTTC | CASSQGTSDLGAQYF
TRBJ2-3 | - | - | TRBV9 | TGTGCCAGCAGCGACTGGGCCACAGATACGCAGTATTTT | CASSDWATDTQYF
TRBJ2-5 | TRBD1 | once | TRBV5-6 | TGTGCCAGCAGCTCTAACTACAGGGGGGAGACCCAGTACTTC | CASSSNYRGETQYF
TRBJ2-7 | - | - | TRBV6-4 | TGTGCCAGCAGCCCGGGAAGCTCCTACGAGCAGTACTTC | CASSPGSSYEQYF
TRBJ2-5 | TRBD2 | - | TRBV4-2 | TGTGCCAGCAGCCAAGTTAATACGGGTCTAGCGGGGGGCTACCAAGAGACCCAGTACTTC | CASSQVNTGLAGGYQETQYF
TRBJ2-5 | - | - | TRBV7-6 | TGTGCCAGCAGTAAAACCCGGGGGGCAGGGGAGACCCAGTACTTC | CASSKTRGAGETQYF
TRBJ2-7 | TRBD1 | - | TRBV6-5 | TGTGCCAGCAGTTACAGGGACAGGGCCAACTCCTACGAGCAGTACTTC | CASSYRDRANSYEQYF